This TCR beta chain came from a study of T cell repertoires in cytomegalovirus infection (dated by TCRdb to about 2019). For context, the study as a whole: Because public TCR beta signatures pointed to carriage of CMV infection together with the matching HLA type, the HLA type of each donor mattered for the analysis.

Its CDR3 holds 16 amino acids, cysteine through phenylalanine. Only the CDR3 region is kept as DNA, spanning 48 bases read in frame from base 1. The germline V gene encodes CDR1 SGHVS and CDR2 FNYEAQ. Worth noting for this clonotype: Its antigen remains unidentified. A much larger clone differs by one base, so this may be a read error.

TCRdb records Illumina HiSeq 1500 as the sequencer. The raw public reads went through TCRdb reprocessing: fastp at Q25, MiXCR clone calling, in-frame beta chains kept. Identical CDR3 protein sequences are pooled into one entry, listed with their most common genes and DNA. This sample gives approximately 180,000 distinct CDR3 sequences in total; about a tenth of them show up just once. Roughly 5% of the sample goes to the ten largest clones. General study outcomes and caveats: Carriers of CMV infection plus the relevant HLA type were discriminated by the cumulative frequency of public TCR beta family members in the study cohort and in an independent roughly 320-donor cohort. The ex vivo response was dominated by HLA-C-restricted CMV-specific TCR beta clonotypes, which also provided the single most frequent clonotype in two of eight donors.

The V gene is TRBV7-6 and the J gene is TRBJ2-7, with TRBD2 tentatively as D gene (6 bases match). The J call is in doubt because the DNA end fits TRBJ2-1 better. This clonotype was obtained from a human donor in good health (CMV status not recorded). Some clones in this sample may be carry-over from other donors' samples. The sample taken for sequencing was PBMCs. In nucleotides, the sequence is TGTGCCAGCAGCTTAGGGGTCCGGGAGAGCTCCTACGAGCAGTTCTTC. It specifies CASSLGVRESSYEQFF.